Given below is one T cell receptor (beta chain) in context. Its specificity is not known. The data were taken from a study of cytomegalovirus exposure and HLA in healthy donors. V lost 6 bases and J lost 5, with 13 bases in between. Germline CDR1 is MNHNY and CDR2 is SVGAGI (reference sequence). CDR3 length: 14 residues. Regarding the study as a whole: DRB1 had the most TCR associations and HLA-C the fewest, a later analysis found, with rates varying by HLA locus. Highly shared variants forming one cluster were likely a sequencing artifact. Later on, a genetic analysis was performed. It linked a missense variant in DCLRE1C with V- and J-gene trimming of TCR beta.

60 Vbeta and 13 Jbeta primers were used in PCR. Per the study methods: A later analysis tallied about 80 million unique TCR beta chains, about 11 million of them shared. TCRdb keeps only in-frame clones here, not all; method: immunoSEQ multiplex PCR. V and J calls and clone size are those listed in that table; D and trimming were worked out from the DNA. This sample lists 200,000 to 250,000 clones; its ten largest clones have roughly 1.2%. This receptor was taken from a girl aged 2 to 10 in good health and CMV-seropositive. Sequencing was carried out using PBMCs. The chain recombines TRBV6-6 with TRBJ2-2; D might be TRBD2 (7 bases). CDR3 nucleotides: TGTGCCAGCAGGTTCGGGGGGCAAACCGGGGAGCTGTTTTTT. Protein product: CASRFGGQTGELFF.